A selection of T cell receptor beta chains follows, all from one sample in a study of T cell changes during pregnancy in multiple sclerosis. Generated by immunoSEQ multiplex PCR, the TCRdb table keeps only in-frame clones and is missing some. The sample lists around 50,000 clones; 92% were seen once. Sequenced material: CD4+ T cells from peripheral blood mononuclear cells, taken in the third trimester of pregnancy. These receptors were obtained from a female donor with multiple sclerosis, enrolled in a pregnancy study. Each CDR3 is given with its conserved first and last residue. D genes are given only for firm matches. A row's size may be missing; if present it is once, few, many or a size class.

clone size: NA; J gene: TRBJ2-1; V gene: TRBV5-1; D gene: NA; CDR3 DNA: TGCGCCAGCAGCCTGGTCCCGGGTGGCTCCTACAATGAGCAGTTCTTC; CDR3 protein: CASSLVPGGSYNEQFF
clone size: NA; J gene: TRBJ2-2; V gene: TRBV7-9; D gene: NA; CDR3 DNA: TGTGCCAGCAGCTTAGCGTTGGGGGGGCCGAACACCGGGGAGCTGTTTTTT; CDR3 protein: CASSLALGGPNTGELFF
clone size: NA; J gene: TRBJ1-4; V gene: TRBV5-6; D gene: NA; CDR3 DNA: TGTGCCAGCAGCTTGAGGGTACAGGGCGCTAATGAAAAACTGTTTTTT; CDR3 protein: CASSLRVQGANEKLFF
clone size: NA; J gene: TRBJ2-2; V gene: TRBV9; D gene: NA; CDR3 DNA: TGTGCCAGCAGCCCCGGTGGCGGGGCTACCGGGGAGCTGTTTTTT; CDR3 protein: CASSPGGGATGELFF
clone size: NA; J gene: TRBJ1-2; V gene: TRBV9; D gene: TRBD1; CDR3 DNA: TGTGCCAGCAGCGATCGACAGGGTAGTAACTATGGCTACACCTTC; CDR3 protein: CASSDRQGSNYGYTF
clone size: NA; J gene: TRBJ2-3; V gene: TRBV6-5; D gene: NA; CDR3 DNA: TGTGCCAGCAGTTACCCCTCGACTAATACGCAGTATTTT; CDR3 protein: CASSYPSTNTQYF
clone size: NA; J gene: TRBJ2-2; V gene: TRBV2; D gene: TRBD1; CDR3 DNA: TGTGCCAGCAGACTCGGACAGGGGACCGGGGAGCTGTTTTTT; CDR3 protein: CASRLGQGTGELFF
clone size: NA; J gene: TRBJ2-5; V gene: TRBV6-1; D gene: TRBD2; CDR3 DNA: TGTGCCAGCTCGGCTAGCGGCCAAGAGACCCAGTACTTC; CDR3 protein: CASSASGQETQYF
clone size: once; J gene: TRBJ2-2; V gene: TRBV14; D gene: NA; CDR3 DNA: TGTGCCAGCAGCCAAGATAGAGGCCTGGGCGGGGAGCTGTTTTTT; CDR3 protein: CASSQDRGLGGELFF
clone size: NA; J gene: TRBJ2-5; V gene: TRBV5-1; D gene: NA; CDR3 DNA: TGCGCCAGCAGCTTGACGGGTAATCAAGAGACCCAGTACTTC; CDR3 protein: CASSLTGNQETQYF
clone size: NA; J gene: TRBJ2-7; V gene: TRBV11-3; D gene: NA; CDR3 DNA: TGTGCCAGCAGCCCCGGCGCAGGTCAGCATTACGAGCAGTACTTC; CDR3 protein: CASSPGAGQHYEQYF
clone size: NA; J gene: TRBJ2-7; V gene: TRBV7-3; D gene: NA; CDR3 DNA: TGTGCCAGCAGCTTAACTGCCGGGGGTTCCTACGAGCAGTACTTC; CDR3 protein: CASSLTAGGSYEQYF
clone size: NA; J gene: TRBJ1-5; V gene: TRBV6-1; D gene: NA; CDR3 DNA: TGTGCCAGCAGTGCTGGTGGAACGGAGCAGCCCCAGCATTTT; CDR3 protein: CASSAGGTEQPQHF
clone size: NA; J gene: TRBJ2-1; V gene: TRBV6-5; D gene: TRBD1; CDR3 DNA: TGTGCCAGCAGGAGACCCGGGACAGGGATACATGAGCAGTTCTTC; CDR3 protein: CASRRPGTGIHEQFF